This T cell receptor beta chain stems from a study of cytomegalovirus exposure and HLA in healthy donors. Use of 60 Vbeta and 13 Jbeta primers characterized the PCR. The protocol was immunoSEQ multiplex PCR, while the TCRdb copy is restricted to in-frame clones and leaves out a portion. The top ten hold approximately 2% of the sample, which has 95,000 to 100,000 clones, around four fifths seen once. V lost 4 bases, J lost 1 base, and 9 bases stayed unmatched. Looked up from germline, CDR1 is SGHNT and CDR2 is YYREEE (reference sequence). The CDR3 sequence is 16 residues long. This chain connects TRBV5-4 to TRBJ2-3; 7 bases match TRBD2. The specimen sequenced was PBMCs. The receptor was derived from a man in his forties in good health and CMV-seronegative. The CDR3 here is CASSPGWAGGTDTQYF. Written as DNA, the CDR3 is TGTGCCAGCAGCCCGGGGTGGGCGGGGGGCACAGATACGCAGTATTTT.